The 13 T cell receptor beta chains presented below share a single source sample, sequenced in a study of Graves' ophthalmopathy and Graves' hyperthyroidism. The study amplified TCR beta CDR3 regions using RNA transcripts. An opening RT-PCR round employed HTBI primers and preceded a second-round multiplex PCR. TCRdb recomputed calls from the multiplex PCR reads with MiXCR, one row per CDR3 protein. The table has 360,000 or so distinct CDR3 sequences, approximately 20% seen once. The sample was peripheral blood. These receptors all come from a young woman with Graves' ophthalmopathy.

This clonotype was recorded at least ten times. The chain recombines TRBV11-2 with TRBJ2-2, with D unclear. Germline V lookup: CDR1 SGHAT, CDR2 FQNNGV. Trimming stripped 5 bases from V and 6 bases from J, with 4 bases between. The CDR3 contains 11 residues. The DNA of the CDR3 is TGTGCCAGCAGCGAACCCGGGGAGCTGTTTTTT. Protein sequence: CASSEPGELFF.

The chain carries TRBV28 and TRBJ2-7, with D unclear. The CDR3 has 12 residues. Trimming removed 2 bases at V and 7 bases at J, with 9 bases between. Germline CDR1 is MDHEN and CDR2 is SYDVKM. This chain's CDR3 is CASSLIGQEQYF. The CDR3 DNA is TGTGCCAGCAGTTTAATCGGTCAGGAGCAGTACTTC.

This clonotype appeared many times. The rearrangement uses TRBV15 and TRBJ1-2, with D possibly TRBD1 on 6 matching bases. V lost 0 bases, J lost 1 base, and 12 bases lay in between. CDR1 is LNHNV and CDR2 is YYDKDF in the germline V gene (reference sequence). The CDR3 has 16 residues. The CDR3 loop is CATSRDLGGLNYGYTF. CDR3 coding DNA: TGTGCCACCAGCAGAGACCTGGGGGGGCTTAACTATGGCTACACCTTC.

V is TRBV6-5 and J is TRBJ1-3, with TRBD1 matching over 8 bases. V trimming: 2 bases; J trimming: 2 bases; junction bases outside the gene matches: 2. CDR3 length equals 15 residues. The V gene's germline CDR1 is MNHEY and CDR2 SVGAGI. The CDR3 region has the DNA TGTGCCAGCAGTTACGGACAGGGAGCTGGAAACACCATATATTTT. Translation: CASSYGQGAGNTIYF.

This clonotype was recorded at least ten times. The chain has TRBV28 and TRBJ2-2, with TRBD1 matching over 7 bases. Germline CDR1 reads MDHEN; CDR2 reads SYDVKM. This CDR3 spans 16 amino acids. The V and J ends lost 1 base and 6 bases, in that order; junction bases with no gene match: 8. Here the CDR3 reads CASSLYLGTEPGELFF. The CDR3 region has the DNA TGTGCCAGCAGTTTATACCTCGGGACAGAACCCGGGGAGCTGTTTTTT.

V usage is TRBV30 and J usage is TRBJ1-6, with a possible D match to TRBD1 (5 bases). This CDR3 contains 13 residues. Trimming stripped 2 bases from V and 10 bases from J, with 12 bases between. Germline CDR1 is GTSNPN and CDR2 is SVGIG (reference sequence). CDR3 residues: CAWSWQGGSPLHF. The CDR3 coding sequence is TGTGCCTGGAGTTGGCAGGGAGGCTCACCCCTCCACTTT.

This clonotype has a count of ten or more. V and J are TRBV27 and TRBJ1-5, with D maybe TRBD1 (6 bases). V shed 4 bases and J shed 4 bases, with 14 bases lying between them. This CDR3 comprises 15 residues. Germline CDR1 and CDR2: MNHEY and SMNVEV (reference sequence). The CDR3 spells CASSSMGRGNQPQHF. Here the CDR3 DNA reads TGTGCCAGCAGTTCCATGGGTAGGGGGAATCAGCCCCAGCATTTT.

This clonotype was recorded at least ten times. This chain connects TRBV28 to TRBJ2-7; D unresolved. Trimming shortened V by 2 bases and J by 6 bases, and 8 bases separated the two germline ends. The CDR3 is 12 amino acids. Germline lookup yields CDR1 MDHEN and CDR2 SYDVKM. CDR3 amino acids: CASSLVGLEQYF. CDR3 coding DNA: TGTGCCAGCAGTTTAGTAGGGCTCGAGCAGTACTTC. Full variable domain (missing parts from reference TRBV28 and TRBJ2-7): DVKVTQSSRYLVKRTGEKVFLECVQDMDHENMFWYRQDPGLGLRLIYFSYDVKMKEKGDIPEGYSVSREKKERFSLILESASTNQTSMYLCASSLVGLEQYFGPGTRLTVT.

There are many counts of this clonotype. The chain employs TRBV7-2 and TRBJ2-5, with D unresolved. The CDR3 runs to 13 residues. Germline lookup yields CDR1 SGHTA and CDR2 FQGNSA. V was trimmed by 5 bases and J by 5 bases, leaving 12 bases between them. CDR3 sequence (DNA): TGTGCCAGCAGCCCCAGGACGGGTGAGACCCAGTACTTC. Its protein is CASSPRTGETQYF.

This clonotype occurred many times. This rearrangement joins TRBV7-2 to TRBJ2-7; D is unresolved. CDR1 and CDR2 from the germline V gene are SGHTA and FQGNSA. The CDR3 loop spans 14 amino acids. V lost 3 bases and J lost 5, with 14 bases in between. The CDR3 is CASSFISAQHEQYF. CDR3 in DNA: TGTGCCAGCAGCTTTATCAGTGCTCAGCACGAGCAGTACTTC.

The chain uses TRBV12-3 or TRBV12-4 and TRBJ2-5, with TRBD2 identical over 9 bases. The V gene end was trimmed by 2 bases and the J gene end by 3 bases; junction bases not matched to a gene: 10. The CDR3 loop spans 17 amino acids. CDR3 region: CASSLRSIGTSKETQYF. The CDR3 DNA reads as TGTGCCAGCAGTTTACGATCGATCGGGACTAGCAAAGAGACCCAGTACTTC.

The sample holds many counts of this clonotype. The rearrangement uses TRBV28 and TRBJ2-7; D not certain. CDR3 size: 17 residues. Germline values: CDR1 MDHEN, CDR2 SYDVKM. V dropped 5 bases and J dropped 2 bases, with 22 bases sitting between them. The CDR3 spells CASSPLDLRSSAYEQYF. The CDR3 region has the DNA TGTGCCAGCAGTCCCCTTGACCTCAGGTCCTCTGCCTACGAGCAGTACTTC.

This clonotype was counted ten times or more. The gene calls are TRBV28 and TRBJ1-1, with 8 nucleotides matching TRBD1. CDR1 MDHEN and CDR2 SYDVKM come from the germline V gene. The length of the CDR3 is 13 residues. V lost 7 bases to trimming and J lost 5 bases; unmatched junction nucleotides: 6. Here the CDR3 reads CASIQGGKTEAFF. The CDR3 DNA is TGTGCCAGCATACAGGGGGGAAAGACTGAAGCTTTCTTT.